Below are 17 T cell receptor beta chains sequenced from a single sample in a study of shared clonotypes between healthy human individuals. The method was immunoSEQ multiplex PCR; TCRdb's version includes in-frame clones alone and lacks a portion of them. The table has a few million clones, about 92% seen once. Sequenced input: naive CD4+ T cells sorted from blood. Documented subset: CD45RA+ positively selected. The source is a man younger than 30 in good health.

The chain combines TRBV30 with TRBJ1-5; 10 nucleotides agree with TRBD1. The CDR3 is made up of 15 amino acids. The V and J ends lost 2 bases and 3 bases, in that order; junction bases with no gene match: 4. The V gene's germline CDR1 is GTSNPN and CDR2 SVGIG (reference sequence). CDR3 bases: TGTGCCTGGAGTCGACAGGGGGCTCTCAATCAGCCCCAGCATTTT. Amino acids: CAWSRQGALNQPQHF.

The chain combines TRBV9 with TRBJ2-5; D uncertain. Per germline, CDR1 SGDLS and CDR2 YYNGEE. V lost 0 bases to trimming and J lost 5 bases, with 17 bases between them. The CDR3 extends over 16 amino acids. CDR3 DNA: TGTGCCAGCAGCGTAGACGGCAGGAGATGGCGGGAGACCCAGTACTTC. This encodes CASSVDGRRWRETQYF.

Here the CDR3 DNA reads TGCGCCAGCAGTGATGGGGGGACTAGCGGGGAAATCGGGGAGCTGTTTTTT. Protein: CASSDGGTSGEIGELFF. The chain couples TRBV10-1 to TRBJ2-2, with 13 positions matching TRBD2. V was pared by 3 bases and J by 7 bases, with 8 bases of the junction left unmatched. CDR1 is WNHNN and CDR2 is SYGVQD in the germline V gene (reference sequence). This CDR3 spans 17 amino acids.

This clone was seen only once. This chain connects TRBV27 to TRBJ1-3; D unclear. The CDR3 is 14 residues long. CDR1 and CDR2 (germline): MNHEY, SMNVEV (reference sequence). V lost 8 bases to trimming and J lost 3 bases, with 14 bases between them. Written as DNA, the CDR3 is TGTGCCAGCTCCGAACGCCGTAGTGGAAACACCATATATTTT. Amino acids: CASSERRSGNTIYF.

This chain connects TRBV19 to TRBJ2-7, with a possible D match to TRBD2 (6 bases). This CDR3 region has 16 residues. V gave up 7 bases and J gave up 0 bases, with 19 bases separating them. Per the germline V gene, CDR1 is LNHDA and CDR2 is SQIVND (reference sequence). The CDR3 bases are TGTGCCAGTAAAAGGGTCCCGCGGGATATCTCCTACGAGCAGTACTTC. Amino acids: CASKRVPRDISYEQYF.

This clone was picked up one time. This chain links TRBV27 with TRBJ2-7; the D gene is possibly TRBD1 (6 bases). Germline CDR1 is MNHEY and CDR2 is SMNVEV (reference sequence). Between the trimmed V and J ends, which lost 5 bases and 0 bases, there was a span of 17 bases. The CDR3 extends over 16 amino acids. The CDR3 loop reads CASSPTPGHSSYEQYF. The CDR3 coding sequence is TGTGCCAGCAGTCCGACCCCGGGACACTCCTCCTACGAGCAGTACTTC.

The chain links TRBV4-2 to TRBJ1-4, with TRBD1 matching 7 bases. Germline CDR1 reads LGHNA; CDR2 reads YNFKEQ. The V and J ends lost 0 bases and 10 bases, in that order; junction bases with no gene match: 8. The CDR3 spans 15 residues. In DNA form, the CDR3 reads TGTGCCAGCAGCCAAGATGAAACCCAGGGGGTAAAACTGTTTTTT. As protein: CASSQDETQGVKLFF.

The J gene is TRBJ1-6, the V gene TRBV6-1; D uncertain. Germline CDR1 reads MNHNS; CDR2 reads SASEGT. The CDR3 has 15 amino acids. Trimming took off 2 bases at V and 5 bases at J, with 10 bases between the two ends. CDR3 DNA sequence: TGTGCCAGCAGTGAATTTGGCGGGGATAATTCACCCCTCCACTTT. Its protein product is CASSEFGGDNSPLHF.

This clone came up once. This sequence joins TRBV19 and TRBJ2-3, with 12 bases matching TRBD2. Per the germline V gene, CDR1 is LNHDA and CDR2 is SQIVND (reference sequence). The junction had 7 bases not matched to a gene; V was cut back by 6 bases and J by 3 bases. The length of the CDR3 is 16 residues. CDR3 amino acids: CASSNRLAGETDTQYF. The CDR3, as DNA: TGTGCCAGTAGCAATAGACTAGCGGGAGAAACAGATACGCAGTATTTT. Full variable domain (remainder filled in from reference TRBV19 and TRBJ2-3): DGGITQSPKYLFRKEGQNVTLSCEQNLNHDAMYWYRQDPGQGLRLIYYSQIVNDFQKGDIAEGYSVSREKKESFPLTVTSAQKNPTAFYLCASSNRLAGETDTQYFGPGTRLTVL.

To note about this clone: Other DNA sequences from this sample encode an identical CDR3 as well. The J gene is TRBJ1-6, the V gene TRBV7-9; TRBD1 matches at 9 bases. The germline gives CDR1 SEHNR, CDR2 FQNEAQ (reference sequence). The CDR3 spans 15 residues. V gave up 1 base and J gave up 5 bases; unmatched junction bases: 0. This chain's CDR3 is CASSLGDRDNSPLHF. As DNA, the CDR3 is TGTGCCAGCAGCTTAGGGGACAGGGATAATTCACCCCTCCACTTT.

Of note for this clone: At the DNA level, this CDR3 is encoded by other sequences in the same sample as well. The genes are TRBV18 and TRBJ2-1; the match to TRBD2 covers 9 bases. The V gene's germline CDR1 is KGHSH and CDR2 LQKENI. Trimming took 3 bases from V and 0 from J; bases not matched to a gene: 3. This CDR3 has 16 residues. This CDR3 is CASSPAGGSSYNEQFF. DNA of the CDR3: TGTGCCAGCTCACCGGCGGGGGGGAGCTCCTACAATGAGCAGTTCTTC.

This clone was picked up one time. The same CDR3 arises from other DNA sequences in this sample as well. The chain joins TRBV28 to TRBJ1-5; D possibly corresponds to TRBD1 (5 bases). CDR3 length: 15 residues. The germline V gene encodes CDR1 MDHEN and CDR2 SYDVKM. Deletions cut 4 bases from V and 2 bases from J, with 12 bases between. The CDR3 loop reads CASSSPGLGNQPQHF. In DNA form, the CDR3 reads TGTGCCAGCAGTTCACCGGGACTGGGCAATCAGCCCCAGCATTTT.

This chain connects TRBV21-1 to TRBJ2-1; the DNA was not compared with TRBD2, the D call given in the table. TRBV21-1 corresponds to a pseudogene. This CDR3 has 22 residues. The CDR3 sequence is CASSALIPGLAGEREEDNEQFF. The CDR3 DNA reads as TGTGCCAGCAGCGCCCTTATACCTGGACTAGCGGGAGAAAGGGAAGAGGACAATGAGCAGTTCTTC.

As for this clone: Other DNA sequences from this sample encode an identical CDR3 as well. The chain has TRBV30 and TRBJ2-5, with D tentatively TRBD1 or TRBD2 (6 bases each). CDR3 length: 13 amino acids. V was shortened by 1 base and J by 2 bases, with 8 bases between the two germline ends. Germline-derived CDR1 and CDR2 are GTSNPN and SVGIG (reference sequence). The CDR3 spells CAWSGGAQETQYF. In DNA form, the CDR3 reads TGTGCCTGGAGTGGGGGGGCGCAAGAGACCCAGTACTTC.

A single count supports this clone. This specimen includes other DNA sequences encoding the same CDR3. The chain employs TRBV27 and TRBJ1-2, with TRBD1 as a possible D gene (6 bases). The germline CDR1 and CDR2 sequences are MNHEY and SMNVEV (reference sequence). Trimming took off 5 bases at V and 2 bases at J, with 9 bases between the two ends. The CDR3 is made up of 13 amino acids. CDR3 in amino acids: CASSRTANYGYTF. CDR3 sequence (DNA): TGTGCCAGCAGTAGGACAGCAAACTATGGCTACACCTTC.

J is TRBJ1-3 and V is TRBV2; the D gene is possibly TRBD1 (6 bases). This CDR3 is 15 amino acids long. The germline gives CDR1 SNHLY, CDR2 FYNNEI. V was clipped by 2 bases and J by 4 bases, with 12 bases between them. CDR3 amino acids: CASSELGGLGNTIYF. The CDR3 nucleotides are TGTGCCAGCAGTGAACTCGGGGGGCTCGGAAACACCATATATTTT.

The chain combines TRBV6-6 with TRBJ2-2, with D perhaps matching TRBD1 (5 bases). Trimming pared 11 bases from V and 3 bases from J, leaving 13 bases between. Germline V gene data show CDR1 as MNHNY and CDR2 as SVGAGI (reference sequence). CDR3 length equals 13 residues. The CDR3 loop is CAGARADTGELFF. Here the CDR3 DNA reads TGTGCCGGGGCCCGGGCGGACACCGGGGAGCTGTTTTTT.